This is a list of T cell receptor beta chains from one sample in a study of blood T cell repertoires in COVID-19. The repertoire was sequenced with immunoSEQ multiplex PCR; TCRdb's copy has only in-frame clones and lacks some. Of 400,000 to 550,000 clones in the sample, approximately 90% were seen once. Material for sequencing was peripheral blood. The receptors originated from a woman in her twenties or thirties with acute or convalescent COVID-19. CDR3s include the opening cysteine and the closing phenylalanine or tryptophan. Fields, in order: D gene, clone size, V gene, J gene, CDR3 protein, CDR3 DNA. A D gene is named only where the DNA matches it firmly. The size field is filled for only some rows; it gives once, few, many or a size class.

NA,NA,TRBV18,TRBJ1-5,CASSPNRVNQPQHF,TGTGCCAGCTCACCCAACAGGGTTAATCAGCCCCAGCATTTT
TRBD1,NA,TRBV28,TRBJ2-3,CASRQGHTDTQYF,TGTGCCAGTAGACAGGGCCACACAGATACGCAGTATTTT
NA,NA,TRBV2,TRBJ1-5,CASSHRDDWRNQPQHF,TGTGCCAGCAGCCATCGAGATGACTGGCGGAATCAGCCCCAGCATTTT
TRBD2,once,TRBV11-2,TRBJ2-3,CASSLGDSGGTDTQYF,TGTGCCAGCAGCTTAGGGGATAGCGGGGGTACAGATACGCAGTATTTT
TRBD2,NA,TRBV7-9,TRBJ2-1,CASSSRTSGGGGEQFF,TGTGCCAGCAGCTCCAGGACTAGCGGGGGAGGAGGTGAGCAGTTCTTC
TRBD1,NA,TRBV5-6,TRBJ2-7,CASSGDRELFGEQYF,TGTGCCAGCAGCGGGGACAGGGAGTTGTTCGGCGAGCAGTACTTC
NA,NA,TRBV18,TRBJ1-5,CASSTGLGSNQPQHF,TGTGCCAGCTCTACAGGGCTGGGTAGCAATCAGCCCCAGCATTTT
TRBD2,NA,TRBV9,TRBJ2-3,CASSSSGGAPDTQYF,TGTGCCAGCAGCTCTAGCGGGGGGGCCCCAGATACGCAGTATTTT
TRBD1,NA,TRBV3-1/TRBV3-2,TRBJ1-2,CASSQVDRGLYGYTF,TGTGCCAGCAGCCAAGTTGACAGGGGGCTCTATGGCTACACCTTC
NA,NA,TRBV5-1,TRBJ1-1,CASSDPRGTEAFF,TGCGCCAGCAGCGATCCCCGGGGGACTGAAGCTTTCTTT
NA,NA,TRBV5-1,TRBJ2-6,CASSLALQAQLSGANVLTF,TGCGCCAGCAGCTTGGCCCTTCAGGCCCAACTCTCTGGGGCCAACGTCCTGACTTTC
TRBD1,NA,TRBV5-6,TRBJ1-3,CASSGDRKYSGNTIYF,TGTGCCAGCAGCGGGGACAGGAAGTACTCTGGAAACACCATATATTTT
NA,NA,TRBV19,TRBJ2-3,CASSISAGSTDTQYF,TGTGCCAGTAGTATATCGGCAGGCTCCACAGATACGCAGTATTTT
NA,once,TRBV2,TRBJ2-7,CASTGDEQYF,TGTGCCAGCACCGGGGACGAGCAGTACTTC
NA,NA,TRBV28,TRBJ2-1,CASSGGRANMFF,TGTGCCAGCAGTGGGGGCAGGGCCAACATGTTCTTC
NA,NA,TRBV7-2,TRBJ1-1,CASSPPPGATEAFF,TGTGCCAGCAGCCCCCCCCCAGGGGCCACTGAAGCTTTCTTT
TRBD2,NA,TRBV30,TRBJ2-2,CAWSGKKNSGGRPTGELFF,TGTGCCTGGAGTGGAAAAAAGAACAGCGGGGGAAGACCCACCGGGGAGCTGTTTTTT
TRBD2,once,TRBV27,TRBJ2-1,CASSWGAGGFNEQFF,TGTGCCAGCAGTTGGGGAGCGGGGGGGTTCAATGAGCAGTTCTTC
NA,NA,TRBV2,TRBJ1-2,CASSKDTYGYTF,TGTGCCAGCAGCAAGGACACCTATGGCTACACCTTC
TRBD1,NA,TRBV7-3,TRBJ1-1,CASSLDRGTEAFF,TGTGCCAGCAGTTTGGACAGGGGCACTGAAGCTTTCTTT
NA,once,TRBV30,TRBJ1-5,CAWSAQRGQPQHF,TGTGCCTGGAGTGCTCAGCGGGGGCAGCCCCAGCATTTT
NA,NA,TRBV2,TRBJ2-5,CASSPLPGQQETQYF,TGTGCCAGCAGTCCCCTCCCTGGACAGCAAGAGACCCAGTACTTC
TRBD1,NA,TRBV7-9,TRBJ2-2,CASSGQGLIGELFF,TGTGCCAGCAGCGGACAGGGGTTGATCGGGGAGCTGTTTTTT
NA,NA,TRBV20-1,TRBJ2-7,CSAPGVYEQYF,TGCAGTGCCCCGGGGGTTTACGAGCAGTACTTC
NA,NA,TRBV4-1,TRBJ2-7,CASSQDRQGKQYF,TGCGCCAGCAGCCAAGATAGGCAGGGGAAGCAGTACTTC
TRBD1,once,TRBV6-5,TRBJ1-6,CASRSGQGGSPLHF,TGTGCCAGCAGATCGGGACAGGGAGGATCACCCCTCCACTTT
NA,NA,TRBV2,TRBJ1-2,CASSVTGMKYGYTF,TGTGCCAGCAGTGTAACAGGAATGAAGTATGGCTACACCTTC
TRBD1,few,TRBV10-3,TRBJ1-2,CAIRPTGGPYGYTF,TGTGCCATCAGGCCGACAGGGGGCCCCTATGGCTACACCTTC
TRBD2,NA,TRBV6-2/TRBV6-3,TRBJ2-1,CASSAGTSGMTRNEQFF,TGTGCCAGCAGTGCCGGGACTAGCGGGATGACCCGCAATGAGCAGTTCTTC
TRBD1,NA,TRBV10-3,TRBJ2-7,CAISESRQGPTVHEQYF,TGTGCCATCAGTGAGTCCCGACAGGGCCCTACGGTCCACGAGCAGTACTTC
TRBD2,NA,TRBV7-2,TRBJ2-3,CASIYGGAVNTQYF,TGTGCCAGTATCTACGGGGGGGCCGTTAATACGCAGTATTTT
NA,once,TRBV2,TRBJ1-1,CASSAGEGWGGTEAFF,TGTGCCAGCAGCGCCGGGGAGGGTTGGGGAGGCACTGAAGCTTTCTTT
NA,NA,TRBV4-1,TRBJ1-2,CASSHAGEVYGYTF,TGCGCCAGCAGCCACGCAGGGGAAGTCTATGGCTACACCTTC
NA,NA,TRBV18,TRBJ2-1,CASSPSKRATQREEQFF,TGTGCCAGCTCACCCTCCAAGCGGGCCACCCAGAGGGAGGAGCAGTTCTTC
NA,NA,TRBV9,TRBJ1-2,CASSGERQKKSWGYGYTF,TGTGCCAGCAGCGGGGAAAGACAGAAAAAATCCTGGGGCTATGGCTACACCTTC
TRBD1,NA,TRBV5-1,TRBJ1-1,CASSGTGPNTEAFF,TGCGCCAGCAGCGGGACAGGCCCAAACACTGAAGCTTTCTTT
TRBD2,NA,TRBV6-2/TRBV6-3,TRBJ2-1,CASSYGLAGGTNEQFF,TGTGCCAGCAGTTACGGCCTAGCGGGGGGGACCAATGAGCAGTTCTTC
NA,NA,TRBV5-4,TRBJ2-7,CASSLGGDAAYEQYF,TGTGCCAGCAGCTTGGGGGGGGACGCTGCCTACGAGCAGTACTTC
NA,NA,TRBV6-1,TRBJ2-3,CASSEAGDGAQYF,TGTGCCAGCAGTGAGGCAGGGGATGGGGCGCAGTATTTT
NA,once,TRBV6-5,TRBJ2-7,CASKLGGSSYEQYF,TGTGCCAGCAAGTTGGGGGGTAGCTCCTACGAGCAGTACTTC
NA,NA,TRBV6-5,TRBJ1-6,CASIRGTNSPLHF,TGTGCCAGCATCCGAGGGACAAATTCACCCCTCCACTTT
NA,NA,TRBV7-9,TRBJ1-6,CASSDEGTNSPLHF,TGTGCCAGCAGCGACGAAGGGACAAATTCACCCCTCCACTTT
TRBD1,NA,TRBV6-5,TRBJ2-1,CASATGGRDEQFF,TGTGCCAGCGCGACAGGGGGCAGGGATGAGCAGTTCTTC
NA,once,TRBV2,TRBJ2-7,CASYALLIKYEQYF,TGTGCCAGCTATGCCCTACTAATAAAATACGAGCAGTACTTC
TRBD1,few,TRBV18,TRBJ1-6,CASSPTGGEWRSPLHF,TGTGCCAGCTCTCCGACAGGGGGGGAGTGGCGATCACCCCTCCACTTT
NA,NA,TRBV28,TRBJ1-1,CASSPTGGGVKAFF,TGTGCCAGCAGCCCTACGGGGGGGGGCGTTAAGGCTTTCTTT
NA,NA,TRBV15,TRBJ1-2,CATSRAVYGYTF,TGTGCCACCAGCAGAGCCGTCTATGGCTACACCTTC
NA,NA,TRBV6-6,TRBJ2-1,CASSYSGAVREQFF,TGTGCCAGCAGTTACTCGGGAGCCGTCAGGGAGCAGTTCTTC
NA,once,TRBV5-6,TRBJ2-3,CASSLYHRDPNTQYF,TGTGCCAGCAGCTTGTACCACAGGGACCCCAATACGCAGTATTTT
NA,NA,TRBV11-2,TRBJ1-1,CASSFRARGEGEAFF,NA
TRBD1,few,TRBV25-1,TRBJ2-1,CASSESDRYRNEQFF,TGTGCCAGCAGTGAATCGGACAGGTATCGCAATGAGCAGTTCTTC
TRBD2,NA,TRBV2,TRBJ2-1,CASSVAGGSYNEQFF,TGTGCCAGCAGTGTAGCGGGGGGGTCCTACAATGAGCAGTTCTTC
NA,NA,TRBV2,TRBJ2-7,CASKDRSYEQYF,TGTGCCAGTAAGGACAGATCCTACGAGCAGTACTTC
TRBD1,NA,TRBV4-1,TRBJ1-2,CASSETGQGYGYTF,TGCGCCAGCAGCGAAACGGGACAGGGCTATGGCTACACCTTC
NA,NA,TRBV5-1,TRBJ2-7,CASSLGGSSYEQYF,TGCGCCAGCAGCTTGGGAGGGAGCTCCTACGAGCAGTACTTC